Below, 10 T cell receptor beta chains from the same sample are listed, as sequenced in a study of glioma-infiltrating T cells. Amplification of TCR alpha and beta CDR3 regions from RNA used iRepertoire nested multiplex PCR. Via MiXCR, TCRdb re-called the multiplex PCR reads, giving one row per CDR3 protein. Here the sample spans 100,000 to 150,000 distinct CDR3 sequences, roughly 20% being singletons. The sequenced material came from glioma tissue, nonneoplastic brain tissue, or PBMCs (not recorded which). All receptors derive from a human donor with low-grade glioma or glioblastoma, undergoing nonglioma brain surgery, or in good health (not recorded which).

J is TRBJ1-1 and V is TRBV9; the D gene is possibly TRBD1 (5 bases). Germline V lookup: CDR1 SGDLS, CDR2 YYNGEE. V was trimmed by 4 bases and J by 4 bases, leaving 14 bases between them. This CDR3 is 14 amino acids long. CDR3 coding DNA: TGTGCCAGCAGCCCTCGAGGGGCTGTCACTGAAGCTTTCTTT. This sequence encodes CASSPRGAVTEAFF.

This clonotype has ten or more counts. This chain links TRBV7-2 with TRBJ1-1; 7 bases line up with TRBD1. With V trimmed by 5 bases and J by 11 bases, 11 bases remained unmatched. The CDR3 totals 13 residues. Germline CDR1 and CDR2: SGHTA and FQGNSA. The CDR3 bases are TGTGCCAGCAGCCTAAGACAGGGCGACGACGCTTTCTTT. It codes for CASSLRQGDDAFF.

The rearrangement uses TRBV12-3 or TRBV12-4 and TRBJ1-1; possible D gene TRBD1, 5 bases. V gave up 7 bases and J gave up 0 bases, with 12 bases separating them. The CDR3 spans 14 residues. The CDR3 sequence is CASTNRNMNTEAFF. The CDR3 DNA reads TGTGCCAGCACTAACAGGAACATGAACACTGAAGCTTTCTTT.

This clonotype has at least ten counts. The rearrangement links TRBV6-1 to TRBJ2-1; 8 bases are a match to TRBD1. Germline CDR1 reads MNHNS; CDR2 reads SASEGT. After removal of 5 bases from V and 7 bases from J, the junction contained 13 bases not matched to a gene. The CDR3 covers 16 residues. The CDR3 DNA sequence: TGTGCCAGCAGTACCAGACCGGGACAGGCGCGTAATGAGCAGTTCTTC. This gives the protein CASSTRPGQARNEQFF.

This clonotype appeared once. A much larger clone lies a single base off, so this may be a read error. The V gene is TRBV7-2, the J gene TRBJ2-7; tentative D call: TRBD2 (5 bases). CDR3 length: 16 amino acids. Germline V gene data show CDR1 as SGHTA and CDR2 as FQGNSA. DNA for the CDR3: TGTGCCGGCAGCTTAGAACGCCGATTTGCGGGTGGCGAGCAGTACTTC. This gives the protein CAGSLERRFAGGEQYF.

The genes are TRBV28 and TRBJ1-5; 7 bases map to TRBD1. Germline V gives CDR1 MDHEN, CDR2 SYDVKM. The CDR3 consists of 14 residues. V lost 7 bases, J lost 6 bases, and 9 bases stayed unmatched. DNA for the CDR3: TGTGCCAGCATACGGGCAGGGGGGGGTCAGCCCCAGCATTTT. It translates to CASIRAGGGQPQHF.

This clonotype was seen many times. The chain employs TRBV7-2 and TRBJ2-5, with TRBD2 identical over 7 bases. The CDR3 totals 17 residues. V trimming: 1 base; J trimming: 5 bases; junction bases outside the gene matches: 13. Germline V gene lookup returns CDR1 SGHTA and CDR2 FQGNSA. The CDR3 here is CASSLGGEGLQGETQYF. In nucleotides, the CDR3 is TGTGCCAGCAGCTTAGGGGGGGAGGGACTCCAAGGGGAGACCCAGTACTTC. The full variable domain, rest sourced from reference TRBV7-2 and TRBJ2-5, is GAGVSQSPSNKVTEKGKDVELRCDPISGHTALYWYRQSLGQGLEFLIYFQGNSAPDKSGLPSDRFSAERTGGSVSTLTIQRTQQEDSAVYLCASSLGGEGLQGETQYFGPGTRLLVL.

Only a few counts were recorded for this clonotype. The rearrangement uses TRBV29-1 and TRBJ1-1, with 7 bases aligning to TRBD1. This CDR3 spans 13 amino acids. Looked up from germline, CDR1 is SQVTM and CDR2 is ANQGSEA. V shed 4 bases and J 2 bases; nucleotides not matched to a gene: 4. The CDR3 sequence: CSVVRDRNTEAFF. For the CDR3, the DNA is TGCAGCGTTGTAAGGGACAGAAACACTGAAGCTTTCTTT.

In its sample, this clonotype was seen many times. This chain connects TRBV7-2 to TRBJ1-2, with 7 bases fitting TRBD1. Germline V lookup: CDR1 SGHTA, CDR2 FQGNSA. The CDR3 spans 13 residues. V was clipped by 5 bases and J by 2 bases; unmatched bases: 2. The CDR3 loop is CASSPDRNYGYTF. CDR3 coding DNA: TGTGCCAGCAGCCCGGACAGGAACTATGGCTACACCTTC.

Details on this clonotype: Being one base from a much bigger clone, this may be a read error. CDR3 amino acids: CSASVGPAPYEQNF. The CDR3 nucleotides read TGCAGTGCTAGTGTGGGTCCGGCGCCCTACGAGCAGAACTTC. This chain joins TRBV20-1 and TRBJ2-7; D unclear. Germline lookup yields CDR1 DFQATT and CDR2 SNEGSKA (reference sequence). The CDR3 is made up of 14 amino acids.